One and the same sample provided the 21 T cell receptor beta chains below, sequenced in a study of cytomegalovirus exposure and HLA in healthy donors. PCR primers comprised 60 Vbeta and 13 Jbeta primers. Libraries were prepared by immunoSEQ multiplex PCR; TCRdb keeps only in-frame clonotypes and omits some of them. This sample has under 150,000 clones, with around 77% found just once. Material for sequencing was PBMCs. The receptor set was obtained from a woman aged 30 to 39 in good health and CMV-seropositive.

This chain connects TRBV18 to TRBJ1-1; D is unresolved. This CDR3 is 11 amino acids long. The germline V gene encodes CDR1 KGHSH and CDR2 LQKENI. Trimming stripped 5 bases from V and 4 bases from J, with 5 bases between. CDR3 in amino acids: CASSSSTEAFF. In nucleotides, the CDR3 is TGTGCCAGCTCAAGTAGCACTGAAGCTTTCTTT.

The CDR3 DNA reads as TGTGCCAGCAGCGTAGGCGGGAATTCCTACGAGCAGTACTTC. Translation gives CASSVGGNSYEQYF. This rearrangement joins TRBV9 to TRBJ2-7, with D tentatively TRBD2 (6 bases). The CDR3 runs 14 residues. The V end was cut by 0 bases, the J end by 1 base, with 8 bases between. Germline V gives CDR1 SGDLS, CDR2 YYNGEE.

The chain has TRBV6-6 and TRBJ2-5; TRBD1 aligns across 7 bases. The J call may not be correct, given that the DNA end is closer to TRBJ2-7. This CDR3 has 13 residues. CDR1 is MNHNY, CDR2 SVGAGI, per germline (reference sequence). CDR3 sequence: CASSPGQNYEQYF. The CDR3 coding sequence is TGTGCCAGCAGCCCGGGACAGAACTACGAGCAGTACTTC.

The chain couples TRBV6-6 to TRBJ2-7; 10 nucleotides line up with TRBD1. Germline CDR1 is MNHNY and CDR2 is SVGAGI (reference sequence). The CDR3 runs 13 residues. V lost 7 bases and J lost 5; bases outside the gene matches: 5. The CDR3 nucleotides are TGTGCCAGCAAGGGACAGGGGAGAAACGAGCAGTACTTC. Translation: CASKGQGRNEQYF.

The J gene is TRBJ2-2, the V gene TRBV9; the D gene is possibly TRBD1 (6 bases). The CDR3 extends over 15 amino acids. V was clipped by 4 bases and J by 4 bases, with 14 bases between them. The germline V gene encodes CDR1 SGDLS and CDR2 YYNGEE. CDR3 region: CASSTTGLLTGELFF. The CDR3 region has the DNA TGTGCCAGCAGCACTACAGGGTTGCTCACCGGGGAGCTGTTTTTT.

This clone was seen a single time. The gene calls are TRBV7-3 and TRBJ2-1; TRBD1 aligns across 7 bases. The ends lost 4 bases at V and 12 bases at J; junction bases unmatched: 6. Germline V gene sequence: CDR1 SGHTA, CDR2 FQGTGA. There are 12 residues in the CDR3. CDR3 coding DNA: TGTGCCAGCAGCTCACAGGGGTCGGTGCAGTTCTTC. It translates to CASSSQGSVQFF.

In its sample, this clone was seen once. V is TRBV9 and J is TRBJ1-2; 7 nucleotides agree with TRBD1. Germline loops: CDR1 SGDLS, CDR2 YYNGEE. This CDR3 spans 14 amino acids. Germline trimming cut 2 bases from V and 6 bases from J; bases unmatched to any gene: 7. CDR3 region: CASSVVGTADGYTF. Here the CDR3 DNA reads TGTGCCAGCAGCGTCGTCGGGACAGCTGATGGCTACACCTTC.

This clone was found once. The V gene is TRBV19, the J gene TRBJ2-3; 7 positions match TRBD2. Unmatched junction bases numbered 1, after V lost 1 base and J lost 3 bases. Germline assignment: CDR1 LNHDA and CDR2 SQIVND (reference sequence). The CDR3 runs 14 residues. The CDR3: CASSIGGSTDTQYF. DNA for the CDR3: TGTGCCAGTAGTATAGGCGGGAGTACAGATACGCAGTATTTT.

The chain is built from TRBV19 and TRBJ1-1; the match to TRBD1 covers 7 bases. Losses at the gene ends were 6 bases for V and 4 bases for J; bases not matched to a gene: 5. CDR3 size: 13 residues. Germline V lookup: CDR1 LNHDA, CDR2 SQIVND (reference sequence). In DNA form, the CDR3 reads TGTGCCAGTAGGGTGAAGGGGGCCACTGAAGCTTTCTTT. Its translation is CASRVKGATEAFF.

The rearrangement uses TRBV18 and TRBJ1-1, with 7 bases that match TRBD1. Germline V gene lookup returns CDR1 KGHSH and CDR2 LQKENI. The V gene end was trimmed by 5 bases and the J gene end by 2 bases; junction bases not matched to a gene: 11. The CDR3 is made up of 16 amino acids. The CDR3 protein is CASSTTQGETNTEAFF. In DNA, the CDR3 is TGTGCCAGCTCAACAACCCAGGGGGAAACAAACACTGAAGCTTTCTTT.

The chain links TRBV6-5 to TRBJ1-3; D is possibly TRBD1 (6 bases). The germline V gene has CDR1 MNHEY and CDR2 SVGAGI. V dropped 6 bases and J dropped 4 bases, with 13 bases sitting between them. The CDR3 is 14 residues long. CDR3 protein: CASSAPGAGNTIYF. DNA for the CDR3: TGTGCCAGCAGCGCCCCAGGGGCCGGAAACACCATATATTTT.

V usage is TRBV27 and J usage is TRBJ2-1; 10 bases align to TRBD2. After removal of 9 bases from V and 3 bases from J, the junction contained 17 bases not matched to a gene. CDR1 is MNHEY and CDR2 is SMNVEV in the germline V gene (reference sequence). The CDR3 runs 18 residues. The CDR3 DNA is TGTGCCAGTGCAGAAGGGGACTTTGGGACTAGCGACTACAATGAGCAGTTCTTC. Encoded protein: CASAEGDFGTSDYNEQFF.

The chain combines TRBV4-1 with TRBJ2-4; tentatively, D is TRBD1 (6 bases). V was pared by 0 bases and J by 5 bases, with 11 bases between. Germline-derived CDR1 and CDR2 are MGHRA and YSYEKL. The CDR3 consists of 15 residues. The CDR3 reads CASSQDRSGENIQYF. CDR3 bases: TGCGCCAGCAGCCAAGATCGTTCAGGGGAAAACATTCAGTACTTC.

The chain employs TRBV11-3 and TRBJ2-6; weak D call: TRBD2 (5 bases). CDR1 is SGHNT and CDR2 is YENEEA in the germline V gene. Trimming took 1 base from V and 2 from J, leaving 15 bases between them. CDR3 length equals 18 residues. In nucleotides, the CDR3 is TGTGCCAGCAGCTTAGCGCTCGTACGTAGCGCTGGGGCCAACGTCCTGACTTTC. This sequence encodes CASSLALVRSAGANVLTF.

The J gene is TRBJ1-6, the V gene TRBV23-1; tentatively, D is TRBD1 (6 bases). TRBV23-1 falls under the ORF class, with uncertain function. Between the trimmed V and J ends, which lost 7 bases and 8 bases, there was a span of 9 bases. This CDR3 is built from 12 residues. CDR3 DNA: TGCGCCAGCATTCACAGGGATTCACCCCTCCACTTT. It yields the protein CASIHRDSPLHF.

The gene calls are TRBV10-3 and TRBJ2-3; tentatively, D is TRBD2 (6 bases). CDR3 length equals 15 residues. Trimming pared 3 bases from V and 1 base from J, leaving 11 bases between. Per germline, CDR1 ENHRY and CDR2 SYGVKD. In DNA, the CDR3 is TGTGCCATCAGTGAATCGGGGGTCCGCACAGATACGCAGTATTTT. This translates into CAISESGVRTDTQYF.

This clone was recorded only once. The V gene is TRBV20-1, the J gene TRBJ1-1; D perhaps matches TRBD1 (6 bases). In germline, CDR1 is DFQATT, CDR2 SNEGSKA (reference sequence). V lost 6 bases and J 7 bases, leaving 9 bases between the germline ends. This CDR3 comprises 10 residues. In DNA form, the CDR3 reads TGCAGTGCCACAGGGCTTGAAGCTTTCTTT. This sequence encodes CSATGLEAFF.

This clone has more than one count but fewer than ten. The chain carries TRBV27 and TRBJ2-5; TRBD2 might be the D (5 bases). The DNA end favors TRBJ2-7, so the J call may be wrong. The CDR3 is 13 amino acids. In germline, CDR1 is MNHEY, CDR2 SMNVEV (reference sequence). The CDR3 loop is CASSEGGSGEQYF. The DNA for the CDR3 is TGTGCCAGCAGCGAAGGAGGCAGTGGCGAGCAGTACTTC.

The CDR3 DNA sequence: TGTGCCAGCAGTGAATTTTCGGGTTGGGACAGGCAACAATCACCCCTCCACTTT. As protein: CASSEFSGWDRQQSPLHF. The rearrangement links TRBV25-1 to TRBJ1-6, with TRBD1 matching over 8 bases. This CDR3 is 18 amino acids long. V was pared by 1 base and J by 10 bases, with 15 bases of the junction left unmatched. The V gene's germline CDR1 is MGHDK and CDR2 SYGVNS.

This chain joins TRBV5-1 and TRBJ2-5, with D hard to call. V gave up 0 bases and J gave up 5 bases, with 8 bases separating them. CDR3 size: 13 residues. CDR1 SGHRS and CDR2 YFSETQ come from the germline V gene. The CDR3 is CASSLGPRETQYF. For the CDR3, the DNA is TGCGCCAGCAGCTTGGGTCCCAGGGAGACCCAGTACTTC.

The chain carries TRBV9 and TRBJ1-5, with D possibly TRBD1 on 5 matching bases. The V end lost 2 bases, the J end lost 5 bases, and 11 bases lay between the germline ends. Germline assignment: CDR1 SGDLS and CDR2 YYNGEE. CDR3 length equals 14 residues. The CDR3 sequence is CASSVDSYDQPQHF. In DNA, the CDR3 is TGTGCCAGCAGCGTCGACAGTTACGATCAGCCCCAGCATTTT.